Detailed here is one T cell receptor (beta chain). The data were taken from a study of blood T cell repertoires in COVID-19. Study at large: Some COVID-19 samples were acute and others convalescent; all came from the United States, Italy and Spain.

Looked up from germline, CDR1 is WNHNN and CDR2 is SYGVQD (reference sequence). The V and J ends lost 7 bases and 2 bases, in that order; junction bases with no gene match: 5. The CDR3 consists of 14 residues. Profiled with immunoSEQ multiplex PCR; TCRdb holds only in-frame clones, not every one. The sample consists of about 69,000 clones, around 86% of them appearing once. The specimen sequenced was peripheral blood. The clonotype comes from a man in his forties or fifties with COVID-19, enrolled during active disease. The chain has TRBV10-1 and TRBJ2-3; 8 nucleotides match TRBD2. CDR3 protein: CASNPGGNTDTQYF. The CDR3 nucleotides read TGCGCCAGCAACCCGGGGGGGAACACAGATACGCAGTATTTT.